This T cell receptor beta chain was identified in a study of blood T cell repertoires in COVID-19. Study summary: T cells, B-cell-depleted T cells, or PBMCs supplied cDNA or gDNA.

This clone was seen a single time. V gave up 3 bases and J gave up 10 bases; unmatched junction bases: 5. This CDR3 comprises 15 residues. Germline V gene data show CDR1 as SEHNR and CDR2 as FQNEAQ (reference sequence). As handled by the study authors: Amplified reference gene primers provided the basis for estimating nucleated cell counts. Repertoires were generated with immunoSEQ multiplex PCR, while TCRdb's copy carries only in-frame clones and drops some. V and J calls and clone size are copied from that table; D and trimming were computed from the DNA. The data show 350,000 to 500,000 clones, 80% to 90% seen once.

This receptor was obtained from a man younger than 35 with COVID-19, enrolled during active disease. The chain joins TRBV7-9 to TRBJ2-1; TRBD2 aligns across 14 bases. The sequenced sample consisted of peripheral blood. The CDR3, as DNA: TGTGCCAGCAGCTTGACTAGCGGGAGGGTCGACGAGCAGTTCTTC. This translates into CASSLTSGRVDEQFF.